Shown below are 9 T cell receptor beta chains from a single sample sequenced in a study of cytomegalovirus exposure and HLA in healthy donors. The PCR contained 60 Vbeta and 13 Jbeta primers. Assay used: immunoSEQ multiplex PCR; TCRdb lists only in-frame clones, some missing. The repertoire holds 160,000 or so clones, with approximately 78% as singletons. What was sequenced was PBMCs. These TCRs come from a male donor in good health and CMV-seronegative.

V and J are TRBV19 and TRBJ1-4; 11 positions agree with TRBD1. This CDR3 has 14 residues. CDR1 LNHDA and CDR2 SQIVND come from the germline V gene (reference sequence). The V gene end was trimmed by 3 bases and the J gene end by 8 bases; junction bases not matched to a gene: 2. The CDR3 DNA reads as TGTGCCAGTAGTATGGGACAGGGGGGCGAAAAACTGTTTTTT. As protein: CASSMGQGGEKLFF.

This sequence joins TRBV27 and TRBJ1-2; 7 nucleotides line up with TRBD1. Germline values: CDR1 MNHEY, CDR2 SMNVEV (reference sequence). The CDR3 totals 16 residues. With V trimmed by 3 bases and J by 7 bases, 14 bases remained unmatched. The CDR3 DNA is TGTGCCAGCAGTTTTAATGTTCCCCGACAGGGTAGTGGCTACACCTTC. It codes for CASSFNVPRQGSGYTF.

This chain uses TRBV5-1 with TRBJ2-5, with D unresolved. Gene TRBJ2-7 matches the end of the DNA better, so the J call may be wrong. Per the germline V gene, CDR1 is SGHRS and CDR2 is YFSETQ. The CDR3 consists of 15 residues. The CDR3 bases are TGCGCCAGCAGCTTGCGACACCTAAAGAGCTACGAGCAGTACTTC. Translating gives CASSLRHLKSYEQYF.

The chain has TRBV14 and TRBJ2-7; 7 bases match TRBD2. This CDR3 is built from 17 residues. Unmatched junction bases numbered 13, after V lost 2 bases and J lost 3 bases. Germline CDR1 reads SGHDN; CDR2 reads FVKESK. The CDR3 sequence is CASSQRKGGARDYEQYF. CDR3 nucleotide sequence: TGTGCCAGCAGCCAAAGGAAGGGAGGGGCAAGAGACTACGAGCAGTACTTC.

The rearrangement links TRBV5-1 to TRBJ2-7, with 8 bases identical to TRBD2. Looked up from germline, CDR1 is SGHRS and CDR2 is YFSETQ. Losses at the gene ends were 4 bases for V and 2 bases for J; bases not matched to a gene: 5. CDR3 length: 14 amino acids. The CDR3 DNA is TGCGCCAGCAGCCCGGGACTAGTCGCCTACGAGCAGTACTTC. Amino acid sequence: CASSPGLVAYEQYF.

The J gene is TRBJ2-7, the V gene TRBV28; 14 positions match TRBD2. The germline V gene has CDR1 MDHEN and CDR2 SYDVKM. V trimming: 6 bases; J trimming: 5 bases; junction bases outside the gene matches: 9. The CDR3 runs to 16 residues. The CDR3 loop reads CASSDPGTSGSDEQYF. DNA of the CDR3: TGTGCCAGCAGCGACCCCGGGACTAGCGGGAGCGACGAGCAGTACTTC. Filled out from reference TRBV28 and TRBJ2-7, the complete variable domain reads DVKVTQSSRYLVKRTGEKVFLECVQDMDHENMFWYRQDPGLGLRLIYFSYDVKMKEKGDIPEGYSVSREKKERFSLILESASTNQTSMYLCASSDPGTSGSDEQYFGPGTRLTVT.

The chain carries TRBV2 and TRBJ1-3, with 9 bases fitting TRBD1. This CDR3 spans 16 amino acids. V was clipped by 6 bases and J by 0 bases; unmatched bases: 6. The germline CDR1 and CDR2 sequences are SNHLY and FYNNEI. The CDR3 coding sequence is TGTGCCAGCAGCTCGGTGGGACAGGGCTCTGGAAACACCATATATTTT. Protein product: CASSSVGQGSGNTIYF.

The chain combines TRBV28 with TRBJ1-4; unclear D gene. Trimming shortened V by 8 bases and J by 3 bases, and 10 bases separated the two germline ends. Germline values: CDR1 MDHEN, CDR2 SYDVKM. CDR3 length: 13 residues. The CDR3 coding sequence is TGTGCCAGCCGGGGTTATTCTAATGAAAAACTGTTTTTT. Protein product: CASRGYSNEKLFF.

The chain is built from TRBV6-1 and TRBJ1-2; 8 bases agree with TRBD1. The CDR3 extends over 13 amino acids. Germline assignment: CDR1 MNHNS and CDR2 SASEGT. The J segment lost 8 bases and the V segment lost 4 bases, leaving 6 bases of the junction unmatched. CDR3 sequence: CASSAYRGSGYTF. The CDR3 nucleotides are TGTGCCAGCAGTGCTTACAGGGGGAGCGGCTACACCTTC.